This T cell receptor beta chain appears in the sequencing data of a study of T cell responses to AZD1222 COVID-19 vaccine. Study in general: Pooled together were second doses at about 4 or about 12 weeks.

Study-level findings and limits: There were mostly white British donors and more females than males, and clonal diversity was possibly underestimated. It was only after the peak T cell response that any repertoires were sampled. Nearly half of spike-specific TCRs reportedly target variant regions that are unmutated in the B.1.351 and B.1.1.7 variants.

Produced via immunoSEQ multiplex PCR; TCRdb's table is partial and in-frame only. The profile shows about 85,000 clones, approximately 89% of them singletons. With 1 base removed from V and 5 bases from J, the gap between germline ends came to 20 bases. The CDR3 loop spans 17 amino acids. Germline CDR1 is SGHVS and CDR2 is FNYEAQ. A word on this clone: What it recognizes is unknown.

This chain uses TRBV7-6 with TRBJ1-2; a possible D gene is TRBD1 (5 bases). This specimen consisted of peripheral blood, obtained on day 0 of AZD1222 vaccination. The clonotype originates from an adult in good health. In DNA, the CDR3 is TGTGCCAGCAGCTTAGTCGTAGGGGCAGGGCTTGGGTATGGCTACACCTTC. Translated, it gives CASSLVVGAGLGYGYTF.